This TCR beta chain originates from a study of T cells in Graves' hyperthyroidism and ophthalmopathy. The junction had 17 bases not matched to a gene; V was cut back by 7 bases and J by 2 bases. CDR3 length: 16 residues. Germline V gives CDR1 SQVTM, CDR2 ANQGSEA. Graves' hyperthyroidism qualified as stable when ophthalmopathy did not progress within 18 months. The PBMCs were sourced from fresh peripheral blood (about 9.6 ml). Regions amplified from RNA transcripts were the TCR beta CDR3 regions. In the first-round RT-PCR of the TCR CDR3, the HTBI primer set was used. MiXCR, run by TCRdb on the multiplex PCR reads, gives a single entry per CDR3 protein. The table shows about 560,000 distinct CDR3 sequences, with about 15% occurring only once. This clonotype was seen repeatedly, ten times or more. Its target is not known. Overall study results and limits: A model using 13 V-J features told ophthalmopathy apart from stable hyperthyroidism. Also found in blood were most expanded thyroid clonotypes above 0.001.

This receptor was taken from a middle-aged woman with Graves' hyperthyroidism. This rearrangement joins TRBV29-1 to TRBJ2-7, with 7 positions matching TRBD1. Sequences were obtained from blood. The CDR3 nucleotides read TGCAGCGCCACCCCCTCGACGGGACAGTCTACCTACGAGCAGTACTTC. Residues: CSATPSTGQSTYEQYF.